This TCR beta chain comes out of a study of T cells in narcolepsy. Clones were sequenced by immunoSEQ multiplex PCR, and TCRdb holds only the in-frame ones, with some missing. The table includes approximately 25,000 clones, roughly 64% detected once. Broader study findings: HCRT-specific and TRIB2-specific autoreactive clonotypes appeared among same-patient CSF and blood CD4+ clonotypes.

Germline loops: CDR1 SEHNR, CDR2 FQNEAQ (reference sequence). The CDR3 runs to 11 residues. The germline V and J ends were trimmed by 3 bases and 8 bases, with 7 bases remaining between them. The table lists this clone with a count of one. No antigen is known for it. The gene calls are TRBV7-9 and TRBJ1-1; tentatively, D is TRBD1 (5 bases). This clonotype was obtained from a human donor in good health. Sequenced input: memory (CD45RA-) CD4+ T cells from blood. CDR3 protein: CASSFYREAFF. The CDR3 region has the DNA TGTGCCAGCAGCTTTTACAGGGAAGCTTTCTTT.